Below are 32 T cell receptor beta chains sequenced from a single sample in a study of CD8 T cells in Susac syndrome. Random hexamers were used to reverse transcribe the RNA input (about 0.5 to 1 ug). TCRdb re-analysed the immunoSEQ multiplex PCR reads in MiXCR, keeping a single row per CDR3 protein. The repertoire has about 140,000 distinct CDR3 sequences, 95% of them found once; the top ten carry over 0.15%. Sequenced sample: CD8+ T cells from PBMCs. Every receptor here comes from a human donor with Susac syndrome.

The chain uses TRBV11-2 and TRBJ2-1; 8 bases are a match to TRBD2. The CDR3 extends over 17 amino acids. J lost 6 bases, V lost 5 bases, and 15 bases had no gene match. Germline V gene lookup returns CDR1 SGHAT and CDR2 FQNNGV. The CDR3, as DNA: TGTGCCAGCAGCCCTTCCGGCGGGAGGCTCGGGGGCAATGAGCAGTTCTTC. This encodes CASSPSGGRLGGNEQFF.

The chain combines TRBV15 with TRBJ1-2; D remains unclear. The V and J ends lost 5 bases and 7 bases respectively, with 17 bases between them. This CDR3 has 14 residues. CDR1 and CDR2 from the germline V gene are LNHNV and YYDKDF (reference sequence). As DNA, the CDR3 is TGTGCCACCAGCGGAAGGACGCCTCTGTTTGGCTACACCTTC. Amino acids: CATSGRTPLFGYTF. Complete variable domain (other parts from reference TRBV15 and TRBJ1-2): DAMVIQNPRYQVTQFGKPVTLSCSQTLNHNVMYWYQQKSSQAPKLLFHYYDKDFNNEADTPDNFQSRRPNTSFCFLDIRSPGLGDTAMYLCATSGRTPLFGYTFGSGTRLTVV.

The genes are TRBV4-1 and TRBJ2-2, with D uncertain. In germline, CDR1 is MGHRA, CDR2 YSYEKL. The ends were cut back, 2 bases at V and 3 bases at J, with 10 bases in the middle. This CDR3 spans 15 amino acids. CDR3 protein: CASSQKVPDTGELFF. Written as DNA, the CDR3 is TGCGCCAGCAGCCAAAAGGTGCCGGACACCGGGGAGCTGTTTTTT.

The chain recombines TRBV13 with TRBJ2-2; 10 nucleotides align to TRBD1. V trimming: 8 bases; J trimming: 2 bases; junction bases outside the gene matches: 8. Germline CDR1 is PRHDT and CDR2 is FYEKMQ (reference sequence). The CDR3 is 16 residues long. The CDR3 DNA follows: TGTGCCAGCCGCAGTGGGGACAGGGGTAACACCGGGGAGCTGTTTTTT. Protein sequence: CASRSGDRGNTGELFF.

This clonotype was counted a single time. Relative to the germline gene, one junction end is altered; a read error may explain this. The chain carries TRBV3-1 and TRBJ2-5; D is possibly TRBD1 or TRBD2 (5 bases each). The germline V gene has CDR1 LGHDT and CDR2 YNNKEL (reference sequence). There are 12 residues in the CDR3. The CDR3 loop reads CASSQQPGPGDF. The CDR3 region has the DNA TGTGCCAGCAGCCAACAACCGGGACCCGGGGACTTC.

The chain joins TRBV12-5 to TRBJ2-3; tentative D call: TRBD1 (5 bases). The V gene lost 5 bases and the J gene lost 6 bases, with 15 bases spanning the gap. CDR3 length equals 14 residues. Germline V CDR1 and CDR2: LGHNT, FRNRAP. DNA for the CDR3: TGTGCTAGTGGTCCCAAGGGGTTGGCGGATACGCAGTATTTT. This sequence encodes CASGPKGLADTQYF.

The chain combines TRBV9 with TRBJ2-5; perhaps TRBD2 as D (6 bases). This CDR3 has 14 amino acids. Trimming pared 4 bases from V and 3 bases from J, leaving 13 bases between. From germline, CDR1 is SGDLS and CDR2 YYNGEE. Here the CDR3 reads CASSSGGTEETQYF. As DNA, the CDR3 is TGTGCCAGCAGCTCTGGCGGGACGGAAGAGACCCAGTACTTC.

The CDR3 DNA is TGCAGCGCTGGTGGACAGCCGGGAGAGCAGTACTTC. It translates to CSAGGQPGEQYF. The V call is TRBV29-1, the J call TRBJ2-7; D possibly corresponds to TRBD1 (6 bases). This CDR3 contains 12 residues. CDR1 is SQVTM, CDR2 ANQGSEA, per germline. Trimming shortened V by 7 bases and J by 7 bases, and 17 bases separated the two germline ends.

This sequence joins TRBV20-1 and TRBJ2-1; tentative D call: TRBD2 (6 bases). The CDR3 is 13 residues long. Germline values: CDR1 DFQATT, CDR2 SNEGSKA (reference sequence). V gave up 6 bases and J gave up 7 bases, with 16 bases separating them. This CDR3 reads CSAGPLSGNEQFF. The CDR3 DNA reads TGCAGTGCCGGACCCCTTAGCGGAAATGAGCAGTTCTTC.

The gene calls are TRBV27 and TRBJ2-7; maybe TRBD1 (6 bases). The CDR3 length is 16 residues. Trimming removed 8 bases from V and 5 bases from J, with 25 bases in between. Germline V lookup: CDR1 MNHEY, CDR2 SMNVEV (reference sequence). The CDR3 reads CASAPFRDTHMHEQYF. The CDR3 region has the DNA TGTGCCAGCGCGCCTTTCCGGGACACGCACATGCACGAGCAGTACTTC.

The gene calls are TRBV29-1 and TRBJ2-7; 8 bases map to TRBD2. The CDR3 runs 12 residues. The ends lost 6 bases at V and 3 bases at J; junction bases unmatched: 4. Germline CDR1 reads SQVTM; CDR2 reads ANQGSEA. The CDR3 DNA follows: TGCAGCGTGACGGGGGGGGGCTACGAGCAGTACTTC. Residues: CSVTGGGYEQYF.

This chain uses TRBV6-5 with TRBJ1-2; 7 bases are shared with TRBD1. The V segment lost 2 bases and the J segment 3 bases; nucleotides outside the gene matches: 3. Germline V CDR1 and CDR2: MNHEY, SVGAGI. The CDR3 extends over 14 amino acids. CDR3 in DNA: TGTGCCAGCAGTTACCTAGGGACAGACTATGGCTACACCTTC. Its translation is CASSYLGTDYGYTF.

This chain connects TRBV29-1 to TRBJ1-2; TRBD1 aligns across 9 bases. In germline, CDR1 is SQVTM, CDR2 ANQGSEA. The CDR3 totals 12 residues. CDR3 sequence: CSGDRGKDGYTF. The CDR3 DNA follows: TGCAGTGGAGACAGGGGGAAGGATGGCTACACCTTC.

This clonotype appeared a few times. The chain employs TRBV11-1 and TRBJ2-7, with TRBD2 matching 8 bases. This CDR3 comprises 13 residues. Germline values: CDR1 SGHAT, CDR2 FQDESV (reference sequence). V lost 6 bases and J lost 4; bases outside the gene matches: 5. The CDR3 sequence: CASSESGSYEQYF. CDR3 nucleotide sequence: TGTGCCAGCAGTGAAAGCGGGAGTTACGAGCAGTACTTC.

This chain links TRBV6-5 with TRBJ2-7; 12 nucleotides match TRBD2. Germline loops: CDR1 MNHEY, CDR2 SVGAGI. The CDR3 is made up of 15 amino acids. V was clipped by 6 bases and J by 3 bases; unmatched bases: 6. This chain's CDR3 is CASSLQLAGGYEQYF. The CDR3, as DNA: TGTGCCAGCAGCCTTCAACTAGCGGGAGGCTACGAGCAGTACTTC.

This sequence joins TRBV4-1 and TRBJ1-5, with no clear D. The germline CDR1 and CDR2 sequences are MGHRA and YSYEKL. Trimming shortened V by 3 bases and J by 4 bases, and 10 bases separated the two germline ends. This CDR3 comprises 14 residues. For the CDR3, the DNA is TGCGCCAGCAGCCAGACCCTAGCAAATCAGCCCCAGCATTTT. This codes for CASSQTLANQPQHF.

The chain has TRBV19 and TRBJ2-1; D is perhaps TRBD1 or TRBD2 (7 bases each). The CDR3 totals 13 residues. Trimming pared 10 bases from V and 8 bases from J, leaving 18 bases between. Per the germline V gene, CDR1 is LNHDA and CDR2 is SQIVND (reference sequence). The CDR3 loop is CATEQGGGDEQFF. As DNA, the CDR3 is TGTGCCACCGAACAGGGAGGGGGCGATGAGCAGTTCTTC.

This clonotype was recorded only once. This sequence joins TRBV7-2 and TRBJ1-1; no reliable D call. Trimming removed 2 bases from V and 1 base from J, with 8 bases in between. The CDR3 spans 14 residues. Germline values: CDR1 SGHTA, CDR2 FQGNSA. In nucleotides, the CDR3 is TGTGCCAGCAGCTTATTAGGGTGGAACACTGAAGCTTTCTTT. Translation gives CASSLLGWNTEAFF.

This clonotype was recorded only once. This chain connects TRBV12-3 or TRBV12-4 to TRBJ2-4; D gene uncertain. The CDR3 spans 12 residues. The V gene lost 4 bases and the J gene lost 2 bases, with 3 bases spanning the gap. DNA for the CDR3: TGTGCCAGCAGTTCCCCCAAAAACATTCAGTACTTC. This translates into CASSSPKNIQYF.

The chain has TRBV6-5 and TRBJ2-3; a weak D match, TRBD2 (6 bases). The V end was cut by 1 base, the J end by 2 bases, with 10 bases between. This CDR3 region has 15 residues. CDR1 is MNHEY and CDR2 is SVGAGI in the germline V gene. The CDR3 sequence is CASSYFPGLTDTQYF. CDR3 sequence (DNA): TGTGCCAGCAGTTACTTCCCGGGACTCACAGATACGCAGTATTTT.

The chain joins TRBV27 to TRBJ2-7, with D unclear. Trimming left V 5 bases short and J 2 bases short, with 16 bases between. The CDR3 has 15 residues. In germline, CDR1 is MNHEY, CDR2 SMNVEV (reference sequence). CDR3 amino acids: CASSPTPAGTYEQYF. In nucleotides, the CDR3 is TGTGCCAGCAGTCCAACCCCAGCTGGAACCTACGAGCAGTACTTC.

The chain links TRBV30 to TRBJ2-7, with 7 bases aligning to TRBD1. Per the germline V gene, CDR1 is GTSNPN and CDR2 is SVGIG (reference sequence). With V trimmed by 3 bases and J by 2 bases, 4 bases remained unmatched. CDR3 length: 13 amino acids. Written as DNA, the CDR3 is TGTGCCTGGAGACCGGGACAGCCCTACGAGCAGTACTTC. This gives the protein CAWRPGQPYEQYF.

The rearrangement links TRBV29-1 to TRBJ2-2; possible D gene TRBD1, 6 bases. Germline CDR1 is SQVTM and CDR2 is ANQGSEA. Trimming cost V 6 bases and J 4 bases, with 15 bases left between them. This CDR3 comprises 14 residues. CDR3 nucleotide sequence: TGCAGCGTGGGACAACTCTGGAGCACCGGGGAGCTGTTTTTT. This sequence encodes CSVGQLWSTGELFF.

The rearrangement links TRBV6-5 to TRBJ2-5; D is possibly TRBD1 (6 bases). The CDR3 is 14 amino acids. CDR1 and CDR2 from the germline V gene are MNHEY and SVGAGI. Between the trimmed V and J ends, which lost 7 bases and 1 base, there was a span of 13 bases. The chain's CDR3 is CASTEDSPQETQYF. The CDR3 DNA follows: TGTGCCAGCACCGAGGACAGCCCCCAAGAGACCCAGTACTTC.

As for this clonotype: One junction end disagrees with the germline gene, perhaps due to a read error. The CDR3 bases are TGTGCCAGCAGCCAATTTGACCGGGACCCGCGACTATCTATCTTC. Translation gives CASSQFDRDPRLSIF. The rearrangement links TRBV3-1 to TRBJ2-4, with D perhaps being TRBD1 or TRBD2 (5 bases each). This CDR3 spans 15 amino acids. CDR1 is LGHDT, CDR2 YNNKEL, per germline (reference sequence).

The chain carries TRBV3-1 and TRBJ2-3; 8 bases align to TRBD2. This CDR3 region has 17 residues. J lost 4 bases, V lost 1 base, and 10 bases had no gene match. Germline CDR1 LGHDT, CDR2 YNNKEL (reference sequence). DNA of the CDR3: TGTGCCAGCAGCCAAGGGTCTTCTAGCGGGTATTCAGATACGCAGTATTTT. As protein: CASSQGSSSGYSDTQYF.

The chain joins TRBV2 to TRBJ2-1, with D possibly TRBD2 on 5 matching bases. The V gene lost 1 base and the J gene lost 0 bases, with 7 bases spanning the gap. The CDR3 is made up of 15 amino acids. Germline V lookup: CDR1 SNHLY, CDR2 FYNNEI. CDR3 sequence: CASSEERNSYNEQFF. CDR3 bases: TGTGCCAGCAGTGAAGAGCGGAACTCCTACAATGAGCAGTTCTTC.

This clonotype was seen just once. This rearrangement joins TRBV28 to TRBJ1-1, with D hard to call. CDR3 length equals 13 residues. V was clipped by 7 bases and J by 3 bases, with 12 bases between them. The V gene's germline CDR1 is MDHEN and CDR2 SYDVKM. CDR3 protein: CASTQAGDTEAFF. The CDR3 DNA reads as TGTGCCAGCACTCAAGCCGGGGACACTGAAGCTTTCTTT.

The rearrangement uses TRBV4-1 and TRBJ2-7; D might be TRBD2 (5 bases). Trimming pared 1 base from V and 0 bases from J, leaving 10 bases between. CDR1 MGHRA and CDR2 YSYEKL come from the germline V gene. The CDR3 is 15 amino acids. This chain's CDR3 is CASSQGRGSSYEQYF. The DNA of the CDR3 is TGCGCCAGCAGCCAAGGTCGGGGAAGCTCCTACGAGCAGTACTTC.

V usage is TRBV6-5 and J usage is TRBJ2-3, with D perhaps matching TRBD2 (6 bases). Trimming left V 5 bases short and J 6 bases short, with 12 bases between. Germline V CDR1 and CDR2: MNHEY, SVGAGI. The CDR3 sequence is 13 residues long. CDR3 amino acids: CASSPKEGDTQYF. The CDR3 coding sequence is TGTGCCAGCAGTCCTAAGGAGGGGGATACGCAGTATTTT.

The chain couples TRBV5-1 to TRBJ2-2; 8 bases line up with TRBD1. This CDR3 comprises 15 residues. CDR1 is SGHRS, CDR2 YFSETQ, per germline. V shed 1 base and J 4 bases; nucleotides not matched to a gene: 3. The CDR3 DNA reads TGCGCCAGCAGCTTGTGGACAGGGAGCACCGGGGAGCTGTTTTTT. Encoded protein: CASSLWTGSTGELFF.

J is TRBJ2-7 and V is TRBV14; no firm D call. The CDR3 loop spans 14 amino acids. V gave up 4 bases and J gave up 1 base, with 11 bases separating them. In germline, CDR1 is SGHDN, CDR2 FVKESK. Written as DNA, the CDR3 is TGTGCCAGCAGCCTAACACACGCTTCCTACGAGCAGTACTTC. Protein: CASSLTHASYEQYF.